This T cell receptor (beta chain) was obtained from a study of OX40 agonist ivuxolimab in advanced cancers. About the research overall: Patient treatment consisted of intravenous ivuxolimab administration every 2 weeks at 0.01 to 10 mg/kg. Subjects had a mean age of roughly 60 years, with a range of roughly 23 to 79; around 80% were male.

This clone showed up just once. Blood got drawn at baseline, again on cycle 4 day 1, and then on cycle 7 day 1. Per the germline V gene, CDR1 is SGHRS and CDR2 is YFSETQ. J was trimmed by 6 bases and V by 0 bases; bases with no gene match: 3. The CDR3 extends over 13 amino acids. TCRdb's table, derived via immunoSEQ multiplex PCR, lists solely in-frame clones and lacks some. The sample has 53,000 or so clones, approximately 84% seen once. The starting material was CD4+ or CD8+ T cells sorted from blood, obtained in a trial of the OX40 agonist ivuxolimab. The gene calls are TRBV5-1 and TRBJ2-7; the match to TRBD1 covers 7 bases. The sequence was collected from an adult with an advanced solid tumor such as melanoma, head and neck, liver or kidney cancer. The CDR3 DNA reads TGCGCCAGCAGCTTGGGACAGGGAAGCGAGCAGTACTTC. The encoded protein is CASSLGQGSEQYF.